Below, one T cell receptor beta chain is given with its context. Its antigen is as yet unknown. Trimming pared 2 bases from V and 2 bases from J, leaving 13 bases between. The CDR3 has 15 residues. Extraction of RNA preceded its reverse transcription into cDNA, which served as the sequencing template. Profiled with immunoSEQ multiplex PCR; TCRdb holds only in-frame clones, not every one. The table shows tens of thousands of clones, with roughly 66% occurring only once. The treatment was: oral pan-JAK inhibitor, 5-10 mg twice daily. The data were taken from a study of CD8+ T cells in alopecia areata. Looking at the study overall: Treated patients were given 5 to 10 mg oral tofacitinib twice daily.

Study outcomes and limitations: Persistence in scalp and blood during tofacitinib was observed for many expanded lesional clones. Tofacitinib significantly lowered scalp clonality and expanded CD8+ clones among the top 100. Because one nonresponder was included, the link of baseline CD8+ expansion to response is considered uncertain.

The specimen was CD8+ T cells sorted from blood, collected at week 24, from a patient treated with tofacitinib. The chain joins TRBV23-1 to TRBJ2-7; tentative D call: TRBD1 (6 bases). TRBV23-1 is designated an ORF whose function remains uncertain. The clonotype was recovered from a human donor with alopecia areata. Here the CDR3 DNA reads TGCGCCAGCAGTCAACGGACAGCGATCACCTACGAGCAGTACTTC. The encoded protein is CASSQRTAITYEQYF.